What follows are 4 T cell receptor beta chains derived from one specimen sequenced in a study of CD8+ T cells in alopecia areata. Treatment here: oral pan-JAK inhibitor, 5-10 mg twice daily. cDNA serving as the sequencing template came from extracted, reverse transcribed RNA. Sequencing used immunoSEQ multiplex PCR; TCRdb keeps in-frame clones, though not all of them. In the table there are a few hundred thousand clones, more than 45% of which are singletons. Source: CD4+ T cells sorted from blood, taken at week 4, from a patient treated with tofacitinib. The receptors derive from a human donor with alopecia areata.

The chain combines TRBV29-1 with TRBJ2-5, with no clear D. Germline loops: CDR1 SQVTM, CDR2 ANQGSEA. The V gene lost 7 bases and the J gene lost 4 bases, with 10 bases spanning the gap. This CDR3 comprises 11 residues. This CDR3 is CSGRVGETQYF. CDR3 DNA: TGCAGCGGGAGAGTGGGAGAGACCCAGTACTTC.

This clone was detected only a few times. The gene calls are TRBV5-1 and TRBJ2-7; D is possibly TRBD2 (6 bases). Germline V gives CDR1 SGHRS, CDR2 YFSETQ. V was cut by 0 bases and J by 4 bases, with 14 bases left in between. The CDR3 contains 15 residues. This CDR3 reads CASSLGGAEGYEQYF. DNA for the CDR3: TGCGCCAGCAGCTTGGGGGGCGCGGAGGGATACGAGCAGTACTTC.

The rearrangement uses TRBV6-5 and TRBJ1-2; 7 bases agree with TRBD1. The CDR3 contains 14 residues. Germline loops: CDR1 MNHEY, CDR2 SVGAGI. Trimming cost V 4 bases and J 2 bases; bases outside gene matches: 4. DNA of the CDR3: TGTGCCAGCAGTTCCCTGACAGGGAACTATGGCTACACCTTC. This gives the protein CASSSLTGNYGYTF.

This chain joins TRBV27 and TRBJ1-5; 10 bases fit TRBD1. Germline V CDR1 and CDR2: MNHEY, SMNVEV (reference sequence). The CDR3 is 15 residues long. J gave up 0 bases and V 6 bases, and 2 bases lay outside the gene matches. CDR3 sequence: CASRDRGYSNQPQHF. Here the CDR3 DNA reads TGTGCCAGCAGGGACAGGGGGTATAGCAATCAGCCCCAGCATTTT.